Listed below are T cell receptor beta chains from one sample, sequenced in a study of T cells in Graves' hyperthyroidism and ophthalmopathy. A single record per CDR3 protein comes from TCRdb applying MiXCR to the multiplex PCR reads. The sample holds about 640,000 distinct CDR3 sequences, nearly 45% seen once. The specimen was peripheral blood or thyroid tissue (not recorded which). These receptors originate from an adult man with Graves' disease, either hyperthyroidism or ophthalmopathy (not recorded which). CDR3s include the opening cysteine and the closing phenylalanine or tryptophan. Fields, in order: D gene, J gene, clone size, V gene, CDR3 protein, CDR3 DNA. A D gene is named only where the DNA matches it firmly. Clone sizes are given selectively: once, few, many, or a class where the clone is expanded.

d_call: NA
j_call: TRBJ2-7
clone_size: once
v_call: TRBV7-9
cdr3_aa: CASRYGRDYEQYF
cdr3_nt: TGTGCCAGCAGGTACGGCAGGGACTACGAGCAGTACTTC

d_call: NA
j_call: TRBJ1-5
clone_size: NA
v_call: TRBV12-3/TRBV12-4
cdr3_aa: CASSLQGSTNQPQHF
cdr3_nt: TGTGCCAGCAGTTTACAGGGCAGTACAAATCAGCCCCAGCATTTT

d_call: TRBD1
j_call: TRBJ1-2
clone_size: NA
v_call: TRBV6-5
cdr3_aa: CASSSLTSGQGHHGHTF
cdr3_nt: TGTGCCAGCAGTTCTCTGACTTCGGGACAGGGACATCATGGCCACACCTTC

d_call: NA
j_call: TRBJ2-7
clone_size: NA
v_call: TRBV6-6
cdr3_aa: CASTVAVSAYYEQYF
cdr3_nt: TGTGCCAGCACAGTGGCGGTGAGCGCCTACTACGAGCAGTACTTC

d_call: NA
j_call: TRBJ1-1
clone_size: few
v_call: TRBV7-9
cdr3_aa: CASRIGPEAFF
cdr3_nt: TGTGCCAGCAGAATCGGCCCTGAAGCTTTCTTT

d_call: NA
j_call: TRBJ1-5
clone_size: NA
v_call: TRBV19
cdr3_aa: CASQQTDYSNQPQHF
cdr3_nt: TGTGCCAGCCAACAGACAGATTATAGCAATCAGCCCCAGCATTTT

d_call: NA
j_call: TRBJ1-3
clone_size: NA
v_call: TRBV29-1
cdr3_aa: CSVDKGNTIYF
cdr3_nt: TGCAGCGTTGATAAAGGAAACACCATATATTTT

d_call: NA
j_call: TRBJ1-6
clone_size: NA
v_call: TRBV20-1
cdr3_aa: CSARDGQNSYNSPLHF
cdr3_nt: TGCAGTGCTAGAGATGGTCAGAACTCCTATAATTCACCCCTCCACTTT

d_call: NA
j_call: TRBJ1-1
clone_size: NA
v_call: TRBV5-8
cdr3_aa: CASSSARKIMNTEAFF
cdr3_nt: TGTGCCAGCAGCTCGGCGCGGAAGATAATGAACACTGAAGCTTTCTTT

d_call: NA
j_call: TRBJ1-1
clone_size: NA
v_call: TRBV7-9
cdr3_aa: CASSSPAAGRAEAFF
cdr3_nt: TGTGCCAGCAGCTCCCCCGCGGCGGGGCGAGCTGAAGCTTTCTTT

d_call: NA
j_call: TRBJ1-1
clone_size: few
v_call: TRBV6-1
cdr3_aa: CASSPLDGNTEAFF
cdr3_nt: TGTGCCAGCAGTCCACTGGACGGGAACACTGAAGCTTTCTTT

d_call: NA
j_call: TRBJ1-2
clone_size: few
v_call: TRBV7-3
cdr3_aa: CASSLTAPTGRIYGYTF
cdr3_nt: TGTGCCAGCAGCTTAACAGCCCCCACGGGCAGGATCTATGGCTACACCTTC

d_call: NA
j_call: TRBJ1-6
clone_size: once
v_call: TRBV29-1
cdr3_aa: CSAGDGSPLHF
cdr3_nt: TGCAGCGCTGGGGACGGGTCACCCCTCCACTTT

d_call: TRBD1
j_call: TRBJ1-1
clone_size: NA
v_call: TRBV12-3/TRBV12-4
cdr3_aa: CASSQGGQAFF
cdr3_nt: TGTGCCAGCTCTCAAGGGGGCCAAGCTTTCTTT

d_call: NA
j_call: TRBJ1-4
clone_size: NA
v_call: TRBV4-1
cdr3_aa: CASSQRTVINEKLFF
cdr3_nt: TGCGCCAGCAGCCAGAGGACAGTGATTAATGAAAAACTGTTTTTT

d_call: NA
j_call: TRBJ2-3
clone_size: NA
v_call: TRBV7-8
cdr3_aa: CASSLDTSTDTQYF
cdr3_nt: TGTGCCAGCAGCCTAGACACGAGCACAGATACGCAGTATTTT

d_call: NA
j_call: TRBJ1-2
clone_size: NA
v_call: TRBV29-1
cdr3_aa: CSVKGSGIGGYTF
cdr3_nt: TGCAGCGTTAAGGGATCCGGAATTGGGGGCTACACCTTC

d_call: TRBD2
j_call: TRBJ2-5
clone_size: NA
v_call: TRBV20-1
cdr3_aa: CSARETGGRETQYF
cdr3_nt: TGCAGTGCTAGAGAAACGGGGGGGCGAGAGACCCAGTACTTC

d_call: NA
j_call: TRBJ1-1
clone_size: NA
v_call: TRBV7-2
cdr3_aa: CASSPFGNTEAFF
cdr3_nt: TGTGCCAGCAGCCCTTTCGGGAACACTGAAGCTTTCTTT

d_call: TRBD1
j_call: TRBJ1-2
clone_size: NA
v_call: TRBV19
cdr3_aa: CASSLGTGFPANYGYTF
cdr3_nt: TGTGCCAGTAGTCTGGGGACAGGGTTTCCAGCTAACTATGGCTACACCTTC

d_call: NA
j_call: TRBJ1-4
clone_size: many
v_call: TRBV5-1
cdr3_aa: CASSLGHSDEKLFF
cdr3_nt: TGCGCCAGCAGCTTGGGTCATTCGGATGAAAAACTGTTTTTT

d_call: TRBD1
j_call: TRBJ2-5
clone_size: few
v_call: TRBV20-1
cdr3_aa: CSAQSGTGGVETQYF
cdr3_nt: TGCAGTGCGCAATCGGGGACAGGGGGAGTCGAGACCCAGTACTTC

d_call: TRBD2
j_call: TRBJ2-7
clone_size: NA
v_call: TRBV2
cdr3_aa: CASSEWTSGAGEQYF
cdr3_nt: TGTGCCAGCAGTGAATGGACTAGCGGGGCCGGCGAGCAGTACTTC

d_call: TRBD1
j_call: TRBJ1-2
clone_size: once
v_call: TRBV29-1
cdr3_aa: CSAMDRVYTF
cdr3_nt: TGCAGCGCCATGGACAGGGTTTACACCTTC

d_call: TRBD1
j_call: TRBJ1-5
clone_size: NA
v_call: TRBV10-3
cdr3_aa: CASREQGPNQPQHF
cdr3_nt: TGTGCCAGCAGGGAACAGGGGCCCAATCAGCCCCAGCATTTT

d_call: NA
j_call: TRBJ2-2
clone_size: NA
v_call: TRBV29-1
cdr3_aa: CSVAGGGELFF
cdr3_nt: TGCAGCGTTGCCGGGGGCGGGGAGCTGTTTTTT

d_call: TRBD2
j_call: TRBJ2-2
clone_size: few
v_call: TRBV29-1
cdr3_aa: CSVAAGGSNGELFF
cdr3_nt: TGCAGCGTTGCCGCGGGGGGTTCAAACGGGGAGCTGTTTTTT

d_call: NA
j_call: TRBJ1-1
clone_size: few
v_call: TRBV7-9
cdr3_aa: CASSLNGGRVMNTEAFF
cdr3_nt: TGTGCCAGCAGCTTAAATGGGGGACGGGTCATGAACACTGAAGCTTTCTTT

d_call: TRBD2
j_call: TRBJ2-1
clone_size: NA
v_call: TRBV24-1
cdr3_aa: CATSGVVGTSGRYEQFF
cdr3_nt: TGTGCCACCAGTGGTGTGGTAGGGACTAGCGGGAGATATGAGCAGTTCTTC

d_call: TRBD1
j_call: TRBJ2-7
clone_size: few
v_call: TRBV20-1
cdr3_aa: CSAPQGANYEQYF
cdr3_nt: TGCAGTGCACCCCAGGGGGCCAACTACGAGCAGTACTTC

d_call: TRBD1
j_call: TRBJ2-2
clone_size: NA
v_call: TRBV7-2
cdr3_aa: CASAGTGGIGELFF
cdr3_nt: TGTGCCAGCGCAGGGACAGGGGGTATCGGGGAGCTGTTTTTT

d_call: NA
j_call: TRBJ2-7
clone_size: NA
v_call: TRBV20-1
cdr3_aa: CSANTGARGSYEQYF
cdr3_nt: TGCAGTGCTAACACCGGGGCGAGGGGCTCCTACGAGCAGTACTTC

d_call: TRBD2
j_call: TRBJ2-5
clone_size: NA
v_call: TRBV24-1
cdr3_aa: CATGGGLQETQYF
cdr3_nt: TGTGCAACCGGGGGGGGCCTCCAAGAGACCCAGTACTTC

d_call: TRBD1
j_call: TRBJ1-1
clone_size: NA
v_call: TRBV24-1
cdr3_aa: CATRGQGARNTEAFF
cdr3_nt: TGTGCCACCAGAGGGCAGGGGGCGAGGAACACTGAAGCTTTCTTT

d_call: NA
j_call: TRBJ1-1
clone_size: few
v_call: TRBV6-5
cdr3_aa: CASKTPLGSVNTEAFF
cdr3_nt: TGTGCCAGCAAGACCCCCCTTGGATCAGTGAACACTGAAGCTTTCTTT

d_call: NA
j_call: TRBJ2-7
clone_size: NA
v_call: TRBV11-1
cdr3_aa: CARNIEVYEQYF
cdr3_nt: TGTGCCCGCAACATAGAGGTCTACGAGCAGTACTTC

d_call: TRBD1
j_call: TRBJ1-4
clone_size: once
v_call: TRBV29-1
cdr3_aa: CSVGGTENEKLFF
cdr3_nt: TGCAGCGTTGGAGGGACAGAGAATGAAAAACTGTTTTTT